These T cell receptor beta chains were read from a single sample in a study of metastatic and nonmetastatic thyroid tumors. TCRdb re-called clones via MiXCR from the PCR reads. The data contain approximately 13,000 clones, under 25% of them singletons. Sample: blood. These TCRs come from a male donor with papillary thyroid cancer or a benign thyroid nodule (not recorded which). Some clones in this sample may be carry-over from other donors' samples. Each CDR3 is given with its conserved first and last residue. Each record gives: clone size, V gene, J gene, CDR3 protein. Only some rows state a clone size, as once, few, many or a class for expanded clones.

>-|TRBV6-4|TRBJ2-1
CASSAGSYNEQFF
>many|TRBV6-4|TRBJ2-3
CASSEGTSTDTQYF
>few|TRBV24-1|TRBJ2-1
CATSDFGQGDDEQFF
>few|TRBV7-8|TRBJ1-1
CASSSSSVEAFF
>many|TRBV7-3|TRBJ2-7
CASSYTRDRGYEQYF
>-|TRBV6-2/TRBV6-3|TRBJ2-5
CASRYTRGRETQYF
>few|TRBV24-1|TRBJ2-5
CATGGAFQETQYF
>-|TRBV4-3|TRBJ2-3
CASSQGTGTDLTDTQYF
>few|TRBV28|TRBJ2-1
CASSPVWRDYNEQFF
>few|TRBV6-2/TRBV6-3|TRBJ2-7
CAISRQGPSYEQYF
>few|TRBV6-4|TRBJ2-3
CASSGGASTDTQYF
>many|TRBV6-4|TRBJ2-3
CASSDSTQGTDTQYF
>-|TRBV4-1|TRBJ1-5
CASSQGEGDQPQHF
>many|TRBV7-9|TRBJ2-7
CASSLGTQSYEQYF
>-|TRBV24-1|TRBJ1-2
CATSDPTGNYGYTF
>-|TRBV28|TRBJ2-1
CASSTLRRGLGGNEQFF
>few|TRBV6-1|TRBJ2-2
CASNLRTGELFF
>few|TRBV9|TRBJ1-2
CASSAPNGYTF
>many|TRBV6-1|TRBJ2-7
CASRGEFYEQYF
>-|TRBV4-3|TRBJ2-1
CASSQEFRVNEQFF
>-|TRBV20-1|TRBJ2-2
CSARGAGPNTGELFF
>-|TRBV6-1|TRBJ1-3
CASSHREGVYGNTIYF
>few|TRBV20-1|TRBJ2-2
CSARDLTGDTGELFF
>many|TRBV5-1|TRBJ2-7
CASSMTSGSSYEQYF
>-|TRBV15|TRBJ2-7
CATSRDFGQSYEQYF
>few|TRBV12-3/TRBV12-4|TRBJ2-3
CASRDRPFTDTQYF
>-|TRBV6-1|TRBJ2-6
CASNKESSGANVLTF
>-|TRBV4-3|TRBJ2-3
CASSQAIGTDTQYF
>many|TRBV6-2/TRBV6-3|TRBJ2-2
CASSRTLSGTGELFF
>-|TRBV19|TRBJ2-1
CACQGDSYNEQFF
>-|TRBV27|TRBJ1-6
CASRSGGINSPLHF
>many|TRBV6-1|TRBJ2-7
CATGTGTVEQYF
>-|TRBV19|TRBJ1-5
CASSIAPSLSNQPQHF
>-|TRBV10-1|TRBJ2-7
CASRTGPSYEQYF
>-|TRBV12-3/TRBV12-4|TRBJ1-2
CASSTTWGPRGYTF
>-|TRBV19|TRBJ1-2
CASSIQDYGYTF
>few|TRBV2|TRBJ1-3
CASSVDSDSGNTIYF
>many|TRBV7-6|TRBJ1-3
CASSLVPDSGNTIYF
>-|TRBV6-2/TRBV6-3|TRBJ2-1
CASSYPNDEQFF
>-|TRBV10-3|TRBJ1-6
CAISAGVENSPLHF
>-|TRBV4-3|TRBJ2-1
CASSQGGTRENEQFF
>once|TRBV20-1|TRBJ2-1
CSARSSGSLSLNEQFF
>-|TRBV6-1|TRBJ2-7
CASSGPAGAYEQYF
>-|TRBV4-3|TRBJ1-1
CASRDEGRTEAFF
>few|TRBV27|TRBJ1-5
CASSLHQRLGMMSQPQHF
>-|TRBV12-3/TRBV12-4|TRBJ1-1
CASSSGRENTEAFF
>few|TRBV12-3/TRBV12-4|TRBJ2-7
CASSLAETYEQYF
>-|TRBV6-1|TRBJ2-2
CASKVAGEVGELFF
>few|TRBV6-2/TRBV6-3|TRBJ2-1
CASSYSNIPSGKQFF